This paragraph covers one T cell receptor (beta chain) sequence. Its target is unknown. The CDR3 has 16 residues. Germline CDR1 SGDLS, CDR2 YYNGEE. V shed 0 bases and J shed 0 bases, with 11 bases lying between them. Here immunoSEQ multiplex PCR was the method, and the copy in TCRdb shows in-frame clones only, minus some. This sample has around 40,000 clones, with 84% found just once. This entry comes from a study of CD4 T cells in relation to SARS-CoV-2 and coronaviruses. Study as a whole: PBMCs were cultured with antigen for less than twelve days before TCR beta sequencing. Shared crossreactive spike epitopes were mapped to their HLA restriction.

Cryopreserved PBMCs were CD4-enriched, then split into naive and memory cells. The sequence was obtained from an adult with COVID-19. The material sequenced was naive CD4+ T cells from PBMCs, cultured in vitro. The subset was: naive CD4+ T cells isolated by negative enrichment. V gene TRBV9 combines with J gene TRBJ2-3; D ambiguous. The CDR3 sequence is CASSVDLAASTDTQYF. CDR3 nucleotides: TGTGCCAGCAGCGTAGATCTGGCGGCTAGCACAGATACGCAGTATTTT.